This T cell receptor (beta chain) appears in the sequencing data of a study of response to subunit inactivated influenza vaccine. This clonotype was detected only a few times. Each CDR3 protein is one row after TCRdb ran MiXCR on the RT-PCR reads. Altogether some 520,000 distinct CDR3 sequences are present, approximately 15% being singletons, with the ten largest covering roughly 3.1%. V gave up 7 bases and J gave up 1 base, with 10 bases separating them. This CDR3 has 14 residues. Germline CDR1 reads SNHLY; CDR2 reads FYNNEI. The material was CD4+ T cells sorted from PBMCs, obtained less than 30 months after vaccination. The chain carries TRBV2 and TRBJ2-2; no clear D gene. The receptor's source is a man aged 45-69 years who received an inactivated influenza vaccine. This CDR3 reads CASKRWVNTGELFF. The CDR3, as DNA: TGTGCCAGCAAACGCTGGGTGAACACCGGGGAGCTGTTTTTT. The full variable domain, rest sourced from reference TRBV2 and TRBJ2-2, is EPEVTQTPSHQVTQMGQEVILRCVPISNHLYFYWYRQILGQKVEFLVSFYNNEISEKSEIFDDQFSVERPDGSNFTLKIRSTKLEDSAMYFCASKRWVNTGELFFGEGSRLTVL.